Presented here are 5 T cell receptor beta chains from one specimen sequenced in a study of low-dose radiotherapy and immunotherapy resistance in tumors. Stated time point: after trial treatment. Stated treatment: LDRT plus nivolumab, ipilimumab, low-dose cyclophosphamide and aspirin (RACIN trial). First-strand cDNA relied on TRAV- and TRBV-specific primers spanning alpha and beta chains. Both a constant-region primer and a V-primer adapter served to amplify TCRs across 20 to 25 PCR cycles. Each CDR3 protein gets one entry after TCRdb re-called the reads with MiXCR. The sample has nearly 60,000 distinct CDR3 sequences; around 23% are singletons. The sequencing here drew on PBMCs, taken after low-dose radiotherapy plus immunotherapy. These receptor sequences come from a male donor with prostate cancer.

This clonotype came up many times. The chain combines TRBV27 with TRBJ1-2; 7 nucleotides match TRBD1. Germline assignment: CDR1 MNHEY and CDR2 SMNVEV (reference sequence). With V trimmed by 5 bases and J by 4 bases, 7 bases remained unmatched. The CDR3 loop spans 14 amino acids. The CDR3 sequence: CASSPGTAGYGYTF. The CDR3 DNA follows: TGTGCCAGCAGTCCTGGGACAGCCGGCTATGGCTACACCTTC.

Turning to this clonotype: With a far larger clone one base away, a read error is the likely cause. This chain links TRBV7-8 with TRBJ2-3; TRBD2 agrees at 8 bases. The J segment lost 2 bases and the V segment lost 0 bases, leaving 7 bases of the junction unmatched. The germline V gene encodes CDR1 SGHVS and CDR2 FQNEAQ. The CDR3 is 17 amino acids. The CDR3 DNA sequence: TGTGCCAGCAGCTTAGCCCCTACGGGGGGGGACACAGATACGCAGTATTTT. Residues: CASSLAPTGGDTDTQYF.

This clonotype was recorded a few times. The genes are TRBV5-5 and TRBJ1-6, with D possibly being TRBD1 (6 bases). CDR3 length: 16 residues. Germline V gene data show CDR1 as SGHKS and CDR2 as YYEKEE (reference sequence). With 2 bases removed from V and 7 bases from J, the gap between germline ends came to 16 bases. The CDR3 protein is CASSFPWGGENSPLHF. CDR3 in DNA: TGTGCCAGCAGCTTCCCATGGGGGGGCGAGAATTCACCCCTCCACTTT.

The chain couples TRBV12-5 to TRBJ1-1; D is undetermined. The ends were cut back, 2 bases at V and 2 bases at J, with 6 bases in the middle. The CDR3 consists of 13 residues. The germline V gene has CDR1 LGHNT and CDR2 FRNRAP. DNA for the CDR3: TGTGCTAGTGGTTTGACAAGTAACACTGAAGCTTTCTTT. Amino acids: CASGLTSNTEAFF.

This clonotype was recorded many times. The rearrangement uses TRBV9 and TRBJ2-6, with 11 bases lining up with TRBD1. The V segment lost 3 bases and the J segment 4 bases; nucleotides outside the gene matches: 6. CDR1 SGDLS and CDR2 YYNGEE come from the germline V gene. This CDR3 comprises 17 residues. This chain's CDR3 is CASSADRGLSGANVLTF. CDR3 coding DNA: TGTGCCAGCAGCGCGGACAGGGGGCTTTCCGGGGCCAACGTCCTGACTTTC.